Sequencing of this T cell receptor beta chain was carried out in a study of T-cell memory formation after mild COVID-19. Looking at the study overall: There were largely donor-specific TCR clusters. Study conclusions and caveats: Clones contracting over day 15 to 85 were CD4/CD8 balanced, with later expanders leaning CD4+.

Libraries for TCRalpha and TCRbeta carried sample barcodes and unique molecular identifiers via 5'RACE. Via MiXCR, TCRdb re-called the 5' RACE reads, giving one row per CDR3 protein. Altogether some 57,000 distinct CDR3 sequences are present, 9.5% to 15% being singletons, with the ten largest covering under 30%. This clonotype was picked up one time. The target antigen is unknown. J was trimmed by 8 bases and V by 6 bases; bases with no gene match: 4. Germline loops: CDR1 SQVTM, CDR2 ANQGSEA. There are 12 residues in the CDR3. This receptor was identified in a man between 18 and 29 years old who had mild COVID-19 (a few samples of this study predate the infection). Cell type and time point are not known. This sequence joins TRBV29-1 and TRBJ2-1, with 10 bases matching TRBD1. Sequenced input: PBMCs or a T cell subset sorted from them (not recorded which). The CDR3 reads CSVGTGVDEQFF. CDR3 in DNA: TGCAGCGTGGGGACAGGGGTCGATGAGCAGTTCTTC.